This T cell receptor (beta chain) was observed in a study of T cells in Graves' hyperthyroidism and ophthalmopathy. Patients aged 18 to 65 had newly diagnosed hyperthyroidism that had lasted under 2 months. Sample collection date corresponds to first hyperthyroidism diagnosis, prior to any ophthalmopathy symptoms. Fresh peripheral blood, around 10 ml of it, supplied the PBMCs. Of note for this clonotype: Its target is not known. Sequence at one end of the junction differs from germline and may be a read error.

TCR beta CDR3 region amplification was performed from RNA transcripts. Researchers ran a first-round RT-PCR on the TCR CDR3 using the HTBI primer set. TCRdb re-analysed the multiplex PCR reads in MiXCR, keeping a single row per CDR3 protein. The repertoire includes 250,000 to 300,000 distinct CDR3 sequences, more than 14% of them detected once, and 10% to 15% sits in the top ten. Regarding the study as a whole: Researchers report that a 13 V-J model separated ophthalmopathy from stable hyperthyroidism.

CDR1 SGHNT and CDR2 YYREEE come from the germline V gene (reference sequence). The CDR3 runs to 15 residues. Sequences were obtained from blood. The gene calls are TRBV5-4 and TRBJ2-1; 7 nucleotides match TRBD1. The origin of this receptor is a woman in her thirties or forties with Graves' hyperthyroidism that later progressed to Graves' ophthalmopathy. CDR3 protein: CASSRGQHSYSEQFF. In DNA, the CDR3 is TGTGCCAGCAGCCGGGGACAGCACTCCTACAGTGAGCAGTTCTTC.